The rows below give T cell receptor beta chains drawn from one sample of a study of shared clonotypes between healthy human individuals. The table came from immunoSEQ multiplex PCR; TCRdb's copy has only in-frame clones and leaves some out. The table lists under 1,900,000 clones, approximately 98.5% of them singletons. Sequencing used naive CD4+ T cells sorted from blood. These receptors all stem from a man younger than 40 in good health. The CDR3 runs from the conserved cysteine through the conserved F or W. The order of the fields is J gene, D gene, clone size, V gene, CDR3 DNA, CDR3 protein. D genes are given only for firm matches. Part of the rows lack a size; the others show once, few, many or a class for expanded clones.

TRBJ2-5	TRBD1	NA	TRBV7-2	TGTGCCAGCAGCTCGGGACAGGGGGTAGAGACCCAGTACTTC	CASSSGQGVETQYF
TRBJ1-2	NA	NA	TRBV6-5	TGTGCCAGCAGCATCCAGGGGAGCTATGGCTACACCTTC	CASSIQGSYGYTF
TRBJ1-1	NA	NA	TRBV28	TGTTCCAGCAGTTTGGGGGGCCTGAACACTGAAGCTTTCTTT	CSSSLGGLNTEAFF
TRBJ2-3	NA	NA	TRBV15	TGTGCCACCAGCACTCAAGCAGTAGGTAGAGATACGCAGTATTTT	CATSTQAVGRDTQYF
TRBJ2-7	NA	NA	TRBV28	TGTGCCAGCAGAGAGGCCCCAGGGTTTGGGGGGCTCTACGAGCAGTACTTC	CASREAPGFGGLYEQYF
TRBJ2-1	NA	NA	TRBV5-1	TGCGCCAGCAGCTTGGATGGCTCCTCCTACAATGAGCAGTTCTTC	CASSLDGSSYNEQFF
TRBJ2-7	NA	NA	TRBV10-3	TGTGCCATCAGTGCCCAATCGGGGCAGTACGAGCAGTACTTC	CAISAQSGQYEQYF
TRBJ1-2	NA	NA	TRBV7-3	TGTGCCAGCAGCTCTCACACCGGACAGTCTGGCTACACCTTC	CASSSHTGQSGYTF
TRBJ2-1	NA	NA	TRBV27	TGTGCCAGCAGTGAATACTACCGCTCCTACAATGAGCAGTTCTTC	CASSEYYRSYNEQFF
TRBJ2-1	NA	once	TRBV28	TGTGCCAGCAGTTTATCAGGGTTGGTCTACAATGAGCAGTTCTTC	CASSLSGLVYNEQFF
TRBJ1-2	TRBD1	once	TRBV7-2	TGTGCCAGCAGCCCCCGGACAGGGAATGGCTACACCTTC	CASSPRTGNGYTF
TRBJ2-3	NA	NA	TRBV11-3	TGTGCCAGCAGCTTAGCGGTATCCACAGATACGCAGTATTTT	CASSLAVSTDTQYF
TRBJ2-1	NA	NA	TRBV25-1	TGTGCCAGCACCCCTTCATGGGTAGATTACAATGAGCAGTTCTTC	CASTPSWVDYNEQFF
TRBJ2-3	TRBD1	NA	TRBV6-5	TGTGCCAGCAGCCTCGGGACAGGGGGAACAGATACGCAGTATTTT	CASSLGTGGTDTQYF
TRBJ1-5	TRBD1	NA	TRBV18	TGTGCCAGCTCACCCCGGACAGGGTTCAATCAGCCCCAGCATTTT	CASSPRTGFNQPQHF
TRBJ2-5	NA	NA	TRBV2	TGTGCCAGCTACTGGACAACGTACCAAGAGACCCAGTACTTC	CASYWTTYQETQYF
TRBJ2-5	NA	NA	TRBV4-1	TGCGCCAGCAGCCAAGAGGGGTCCTCACATTTCCCAGAGACCCAGTACTTC	CASSQEGSSHFPETQYF
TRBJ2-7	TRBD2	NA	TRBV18	TGTGCCAGCTCAACGCGGCAGGAGGAAGCGGGAGCCGAGCGGTACTTC	CASSTRQEEAGAERYF
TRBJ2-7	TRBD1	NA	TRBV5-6	TGTGCCAGCAAGAGGACAGGGCCCTCCTACGAGCAGTACTTC	CASKRTGPSYEQYF
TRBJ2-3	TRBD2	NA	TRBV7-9	TGTGCCAGCAGCAGACTAGCGGGAACAGGATCAGATACGCAGTATTTT	CASSRLAGTGSDTQYF
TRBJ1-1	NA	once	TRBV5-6	TGTGCCAGTACCAACAGGGTCTCCTTAGCTTTCTTT	CASTNRVSLAFF
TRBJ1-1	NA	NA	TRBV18	TGTGCCAGCTCACCAAGTCGGGCCGAAGCTTTCTTT	CASSPSRAEAFF
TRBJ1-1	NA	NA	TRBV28	TGTGCCAGCAGTTTATCCTGGGGGATTGCCATGAACACTGAAGCTTTCTTT	CASSLSWGIAMNTEAFF
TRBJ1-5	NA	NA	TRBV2	TGTGCCAGCAGTGGGGGACCGGGGGGATTGTCGGTTCAGCCCCAGCATTTT	CASSGGPGGLSVQPQHF
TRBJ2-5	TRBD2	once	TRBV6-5	TGTGCCAGCAGTTATGGCCTAGCGGCAAAAGAGACCCAGTACTTC	CASSYGLAAKETQYF
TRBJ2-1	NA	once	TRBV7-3	TGTGCCAGCAGCTTGGCGGCAAACTCCTACAATGAGCAGTTCTTC	CASSLAANSYNEQFF
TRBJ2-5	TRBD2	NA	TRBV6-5	TGTGCCAGCAGCCCCGGGGGGAGGAGGCAAGAGACCCAGTACTTC	CASSPGGRRQETQYF
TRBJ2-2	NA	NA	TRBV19	TGTGCCAGTAGTATAGGTCCCGGGGAGCTGTTTTTT	CASSIGPGELFF
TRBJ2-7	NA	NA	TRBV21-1	TGTGCCAGCTCCCCTTATAGCGGGAGAAGAGATTCAGCCTACGAGCAGTACTTC	CASSPYSGRRDSAYEQYF
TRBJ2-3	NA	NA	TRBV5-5	TGTGCCAGCAGCCCATACTTCGATACGCAGTATTTT	CASSPYFDTQYF
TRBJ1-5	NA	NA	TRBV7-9	TGTGCCAGCAGCTTAGCAGGGGACAATCAGCCCCAGCATTTT	CASSLAGDNQPQHF
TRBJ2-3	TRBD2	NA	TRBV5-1	TGCGCCAGCAGGTTGTCTTTTGAGCGGGGACTCACAGATACGCAGTATTTT	CASRLSFERGLTDTQYF
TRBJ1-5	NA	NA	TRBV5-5	TGTGCCAGCAGCTTGGTGGGCCATTATAGCAATCAGCCCCAGCATTTT	CASSLVGHYSNQPQHF
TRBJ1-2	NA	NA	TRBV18	TGTGCCAGCTCAGGGGGTGGACGGACTGACTATGGCTACACCTTC	CASSGGGRTDYGYTF
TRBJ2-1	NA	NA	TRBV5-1	TGCGCCAGCAGCTTGGACCCTAGTGGCGATGAGCAGTTCTTC	CASSLDPSGDEQFF
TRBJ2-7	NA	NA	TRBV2	TGTGCCAGCAGGCTCAATGATGGGACTGCATACGAGCAGTACTTC	CASRLNDGTAYEQYF
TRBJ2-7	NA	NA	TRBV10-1	TGCGCCAGCAGTGCGAGCTCCTACGAGCAGTACTTC	CASSASSYEQYF
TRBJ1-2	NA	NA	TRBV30	TGTGCCTGGTCGACACGGCAAGGTTATGGCTACACCTTC	CAWSTRQGYGYTF
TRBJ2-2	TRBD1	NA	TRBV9	TGTGCCAGCAGCGTCGGGACAGGGCGGGCGGGACCCCAAACCGGGGAGCTGTTTTTT	CASSVGTGRAGPQTGELFF
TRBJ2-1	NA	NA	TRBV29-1	TGCAGCGTTGGTAGGGGGAACAATGAGCAGTTCTTC	CSVGRGNNEQFF
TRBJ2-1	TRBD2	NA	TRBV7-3	TGTGCCAGCAGCTTAGGACTAGCGGGGGTTAATGAGCAGTTCTTC	CASSLGLAGVNEQFF
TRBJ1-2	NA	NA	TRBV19	TGTGCCAGTACCCGTTCGGCGGGGCAGCCGAGACTGAACTATGGCTACACCTTC	CASTRSAGQPRLNYGYTF
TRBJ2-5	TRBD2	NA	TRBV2	TGTGCCAGCAGGCCCCCCCTTCCGGCGGGAGGCCCCCCGGGGGAGACCCAGTACTTC	CASRPPLPAGGPPGETQYF